This T cell receptor (beta chain) was recovered during a study of T cells in Graves' hyperthyroidism and ophthalmopathy. There are many counts of this clonotype. Per the germline V gene, CDR1 is LGHDT and CDR2 is YNNKEL (reference sequence). The CDR3 is 17 residues long. The V gene end was trimmed by 0 bases and the J gene end by 6 bases; junction bases not matched to a gene: 4. It was RNA transcripts that yielded the amplified TCR beta CDR3 regions. HTBI primers were employed in a first-round RT-PCR of the TCR CDR3. From the multiplex PCR reads, TCRdb called clonotypes with MiXCR, one entry per CDR3 protein. The sample lists 600,000 to 650,000 distinct CDR3 sequences; 15% to 20% were seen once.

This chain connects TRBV3-1 to TRBJ2-3; TRBD2 aligns across 15 bases. The TCR sequence derives from a woman in her 30s with Graves' hyperthyroidism. The specimen was blood. Here the CDR3 DNA reads TGTGCCAGCAGCCAAGATGGACTAGCGGGAGGGTGGGATACGCAGTATTTT. Protein product: CASSQDGLAGGWDTQYF.